This TCR beta chain was retrieved from a study of a mutant IDH1 vaccine in newly diagnosed glioma. Germline V gives CDR1 LNHDA, CDR2 SQIVND (reference sequence). The CDR3 is 15 residues long. V lost 9 bases and J 1 base, leaving 18 bases between the germline ends. Using immunoSEQ multiplex PCR, the repertoire was profiled, and TCRdb retains in-frame clones only, with some absent. The sample consists of fewer than 70,000 clones, roughly four fifths of them appearing once. The table lists this clone with a few counts. Its specificity is not known. Noted time point: week 47, end of study. Topical imiquimod was applied with each vaccine dose, which held 300 ug of mutant IDH1 20-mer peptide.

Specimen: PBMCs, collected from a glioma patient whose treatment included an IDH1 peptide vaccine. This TCR derives from a man in his thirties or forties with glioma. This chain connects TRBV19 to TRBJ1-1; a weak D match, TRBD1 (6 bases). In nucleotides, the CDR3 is TGTGCCAGCTTGGTGGTGGGGGCCGCGAACACTGAAGCTTTCTTT. Its protein product is CASLVVGAANTEAFF.